One and the same sample provided the 24 T cell receptor beta chains below, sequenced in a study of cytomegalovirus exposure and HLA in healthy donors. The study ran its PCR with 60 Vbeta and 13 Jbeta primers. Here immunoSEQ multiplex PCR was the method, and the copy in TCRdb shows in-frame clones only, minus some. The sample carries about 250,000 clones, under 80% recorded once. Source material: PBMCs. The receptors stem from a female donor in good health and CMV-seronegative.

The chain joins TRBV23-1 to TRBJ1-5; 11 bases are a match to TRBD1. TRBV23-1 counts as an open reading frame of uncertain function. The J segment lost 0 bases and the V segment lost 0 bases, leaving 19 bases of the junction unmatched. The CDR3 is 23 residues long. This chain's CDR3 is CASSQSRTGGILTIIYSNQPQHF. In DNA, the CDR3 is TGCGCCAGCAGTCAATCGAGGACAGGGGGCATCCTGACTATAATCTATAGCAATCAGCCCCAGCATTTT.

V and J are TRBV6-5 and TRBJ2-2; 8 bases match TRBD2. The CDR3 is made up of 15 amino acids. The germline V gene encodes CDR1 MNHEY and CDR2 SVGAGI. Losses at the gene ends were 6 bases for V and 5 bases for J; bases not matched to a gene: 8. CDR3 nucleotides: TGTGCCAGCAGCCTTAGCGGGATATTGACCGGGGAGCTGTTTTTT. Translating it yields CASSLSGILTGELFF.

The CDR3 DNA sequence: TGCGCCAGCAGTGAGACGTTCCGGGACTCCAGCTCCTACAATGAGCAGTTCTTC. This codes for CASSETFRDSSSYNEQFF. The chain uses TRBV10-1 and TRBJ2-1; tentatively, D is TRBD2 (6 bases). Trimming took 2 bases from V and 0 from J, leaving 17 bases between them. This CDR3 region has 18 residues. CDR1 and CDR2 (germline): WNHNN, SYGVQD (reference sequence).

The chain carries TRBV5-5 and TRBJ2-2, with unresolved D. V was trimmed by 5 bases and J by 7 bases, leaving 12 bases between them. The CDR3 has 13 amino acids. Germline V gene sequence: CDR1 SGHKS, CDR2 YYEKEE (reference sequence). The CDR3 DNA follows: TGTGCCAGCAGTCTGCTCGCTAGCGGGGAGCTGTTTTTT. This sequence encodes CASSLLASGELFF.

This sequence joins TRBV27 and TRBJ2-1, with D unclear. Looked up from germline, CDR1 is MNHEY and CDR2 is SMNVEV (reference sequence). The germline V and J ends were trimmed by 3 bases and 1 base, with 10 bases remaining between them. CDR3 length: 15 amino acids. CDR3 sequence (DNA): TGTGCCAGCAGTTTTTTTTGGAGATCCTACAATGAGCAGTTCTTC. This gives the protein CASSFFWRSYNEQFF.

Concerning this clone itself: This sample also contains other DNA sequences that code for the same CDR3. CDR3 nucleotides: TGTGCCAGCAGCGTAGCAGCTAGCGGGGACTACGAGCAGTACTTC. Protein: CASSVAASGDYEQYF. The genes are TRBV9 and TRBJ2-7; 9 nucleotides agree with TRBD2. Germline values: CDR1 SGDLS, CDR2 YYNGEE. V lost 0 bases and J lost 3; bases outside the gene matches: 4. CDR3 size: 15 residues.

The J gene is TRBJ2-3, the V gene TRBV12-5; 7 nucleotides align to TRBD2. Germline V gene sequence: CDR1 LGHNT, CDR2 FRNRAP. The junction had 1 base not matched to a gene; V was cut back by 1 base and J by 0 bases. The CDR3 loop spans 15 amino acids. CDR3 amino acids: CASGLDGGSTDTQYF. CDR3 nucleotide sequence: TGTGCTAGTGGTTTGGACGGGGGGAGCACAGATACGCAGTATTTT.

To note about this clone: An end of the junction differs from the germline gene, which may be a read error. This chain uses TRBV6-1 with TRBJ2-2, with D tentatively TRBD2 (6 bases). This CDR3 has 14 residues. Per the germline V gene, CDR1 is MNHNS and CDR2 is SASEGT. The CDR3 nucleotides read TGTGCCAGCAGTGAAGCCTACCTCGGCGGGGAGCTGCTTTTT. It encodes CASSEAYLGGELLF.

This clone was detected only once. This chain uses TRBV10-3 with TRBJ2-5, with TRBD2 identical over 11 bases. The CDR3 loop spans 16 amino acids. CDR1 and CDR2 from the germline V gene are ENHRY and SYGVKD. The trim removed 6 bases at V and 2 bases at J, leaving 8 bases unmatched. The CDR3 sequence is CAISGHGTSGQETQYF. The CDR3 DNA is TGTGCCATCAGCGGACACGGGACTAGCGGTCAAGAGACCCAGTACTTC.

This rearrangement joins TRBV2 to TRBJ1-6, with TRBD1 identical over 10 bases. Germline V gene data show CDR1 as SNHLY and CDR2 as FYNNEI. The CDR3 consists of 14 residues. V shed 4 bases and J 7 bases; nucleotides not matched to a gene: 1. Here the CDR3 reads CASSGDRGNSPLHF. The CDR3 coding sequence is TGTGCCAGCAGTGGGGACAGGGGAAATTCACCCCTCCACTTT.

V gene TRBV10-3 combines with J gene TRBJ2-2; perhaps TRBD1 as D (6 bases). The CDR3 covers 15 residues. The V and J ends lost 6 bases and 5 bases respectively, with 16 bases between them. Germline CDR1 ENHRY, CDR2 SYGVKD. CDR3 sequence: CAIRVQGLGTGELFF. The CDR3 coding sequence is TGTGCCATCAGGGTGCAGGGGCTGGGGACCGGGGAGCTGTTTTTT.

V and J are TRBV28 and TRBJ1-5, with D hard to call. CDR3 length: 14 residues. Looked up from germline, CDR1 is MDHEN and CDR2 is SYDVKM. V lost 3 bases, J lost 9 bases, and 15 bases lay in between. DNA for the CDR3: TGTGCCAGCAGTTTCAGACTTACGGCACCGCCCCAGCATTTT. Translation gives CASSFRLTAPPQHF.

V gene TRBV2 combines with J gene TRBJ2-5; a weak D match, TRBD2 (5 bases). The CDR3 totals 13 residues. Trimming removed 5 bases from V and 2 bases from J, with 9 bases in between. CDR1 and CDR2 (germline): SNHLY, FYNNEI. CDR3: CASSIGIQETQYF. CDR3 bases: TGTGCCAGCAGTATCGGGATTCAAGAGACCCAGTACTTC.

The chain uses TRBV30 and TRBJ2-7; 8 nucleotides agree with TRBD1. This CDR3 is built from 12 residues. Germline V gene sequence: CDR1 GTSNPN, CDR2 SVGIG (reference sequence). Trimming took 1 base from V and 4 from J; bases not matched to a gene: 0. CDR3 DNA sequence: TGTGCCTGGAGTGGGACAGGGTACGAGCAGTACTTC. This codes for CAWSGTGYEQYF.

The chain carries TRBV4-1 and TRBJ1-5, with D possibly being TRBD1 (5 bases). This CDR3 region has 15 residues. Per germline, CDR1 MGHRA and CDR2 YSYEKL. V lost 0 bases and J lost 6, with 12 bases in between. The CDR3 coding sequence is TGCGCCAGCAGCCAAGAGCCAGGGAGGGTTCAGCCCCAGCATTTT. This encodes CASSQEPGRVQPQHF.

The J gene is TRBJ1-4, the V gene TRBV2, with 7 bases identical to TRBD1. Germline CDR1 and CDR2: SNHLY and FYNNEI. With V trimmed by 6 bases and J by 4 bases, 5 bases remained unmatched. The CDR3 loop spans 14 amino acids. The CDR3: CASSRGQLNEKLFF. The CDR3 nucleotides are TGTGCCAGCAGCCGGGGACAGCTTAATGAAAAACTGTTTTTT.

Only one count was recorded for this clone. The V gene is TRBV7-9, the J gene TRBJ2-1, with 8 nucleotides matching TRBD2. The CDR3 is 15 amino acids. Germline V gives CDR1 SEHNR, CDR2 FQNEAQ (reference sequence). J lost 6 bases, V lost 5 bases, and 9 bases had no gene match. CDR3 amino acids: CASSTWTSQGNEQFF. In DNA, the CDR3 is TGTGCCAGCAGCACTTGGACTAGCCAGGGCAATGAGCAGTTCTTC.

The chain links TRBV5-4 to TRBJ2-5; 13 bases map to TRBD2. Per germline, CDR1 SGHNT and CDR2 YYREEE (reference sequence). There are 16 residues in the CDR3. Trimming cost V 4 bases and J 2 bases; bases outside gene matches: 5. The CDR3 nucleotides are TGTGCCAGCAGCCCGACTAGCGGGAGGATTCAAGAGACCCAGTACTTC. It translates to CASSPTSGRIQETQYF. Using reference TRBV5-4 and TRBJ2-5 for the parts outside the CDR3, the full variable domain is ETGVTQSPTHLIKTRGQQVTLRCSSQSGHNTVSWYQQALGQGPQFIFQYYREEENGRGNFPPRFSGLQFPNYSSELNVNALELDDSALYLCASSPTSGRIQETQYFGPGTRLLVL.

In its sample, this clone was seen once. The chain combines TRBV28 with TRBJ2-2, with 10 nucleotides matching TRBD1. Germline lookup yields CDR1 MDHEN and CDR2 SYDVKM. There are 18 residues in the CDR3. J was trimmed by 3 bases and V by 5 bases; bases with no gene match: 12. For the CDR3, the DNA is TGTGCCAGCAGTCCTTGGCCCGGGACAGGGGTCGACACCGGGGAGCTGTTTTTT. The encoded protein is CASSPWPGTGVDTGELFF.

The rearrangement links TRBV5-1 to TRBJ2-5; D is ambiguous. The J call may be wrong; the DNA end is better matched by TRBJ2-7. CDR3 length: 11 amino acids. CDR1 is SGHRS, CDR2 YFSETQ, per germline. The CDR3 loop reads CASSFEYEQYF. The CDR3 DNA sequence: TGCGCCAGCAGCTTCGAGTACGAGCAGTACTTC.

The chain employs TRBV28 and TRBJ2-5, with a tentative D call TRBD1 (6 bases). V was shortened by 5 bases and J by 3 bases, with 10 bases between the two germline ends. The CDR3 runs to 13 residues. Looked up from germline, CDR1 is MDHEN and CDR2 is SYDVKM. The CDR3 DNA follows: TGTGCCAGCAGTCCCGGGACAAAAGAGACCCAGTACTTC. Translating it yields CASSPGTKETQYF.

The chain couples TRBV5-4 to TRBJ1-1; TRBD1 matches 8 bases. In germline, CDR1 is SGHNT, CDR2 YYREEE (reference sequence). The J segment lost 2 bases and the V segment lost 3 bases, leaving 3 bases of the junction unmatched. There are 14 residues in the CDR3. The CDR3 sequence is CASSSGQGNTEAFF. For the CDR3, the DNA is TGTGCCAGCAGCTCTGGACAGGGAAACACTGAAGCTTTCTTT.

The chain carries TRBV4-2 and TRBJ2-1; a possible D gene is TRBD2 (6 bases). The length of the CDR3 is 15 residues. The germline gives CDR1 LGHNA, CDR2 YNFKEQ. Trimming removed 6 bases from V and 3 bases from J, with 15 bases in between. CDR3 in amino acids: CASSPMGGDYNEQFF. DNA of the CDR3: TGTGCCAGCAGTCCCATGGGCGGGGACTACAATGAGCAGTTCTTC.

V gene TRBV30 combines with J gene TRBJ1-5; D is ambiguous. In germline, CDR1 is GTSNPN, CDR2 SVGIG (reference sequence). Trimming took 0 bases from V and 11 from J, leaving 17 bases between them. The CDR3 sequence is 14 residues long. The CDR3 nucleotides are TGTGCCTGGAGTGTGAAGCGGGGTTTGGGGTCCCAGCATTTT. The encoded protein is CAWSVKRGLGSQHF.